Listed here is a single TCR beta chain. The sample is drawn from a study of blood T cell repertoires in COVID-19. Overall study context: Acute-phase and convalescent COVID-19 samples originated in the United States, Italy and Spain. T cells, B-cell-depleted T cells, or PBMCs supplied cDNA or gDNA.

Original handling: Amplifying reference gene primers gave estimates of nucleated cell counts. Measured with immunoSEQ multiplex PCR; TCRdb has only the in-frame clones, and not every one. The V and J calls and the clone size are those of that table, but D and trimming were determined from the DNA. The data show 250,000 to 300,000 clones, approximately 91% seen once. Trimming left V 1 base short and J 1 base short, with 11 bases between. The CDR3 consists of 16 residues. Germline V gene sequence: CDR1 SGHDN, CDR2 FVKESK. The V call is TRBV14, the J call TRBJ2-1, with a weak D call TRBD1 (6 bases). The specimen was peripheral blood. This TCR came from a woman between 25 and 40 years old with COVID-19, enrolled during active disease. The CDR3, as DNA: TGTGCCAGCAGCCAAGCCAGGGGCTTATCCTACAATGAGCAGTTCTTC. Translation: CASSQARGLSYNEQFF.